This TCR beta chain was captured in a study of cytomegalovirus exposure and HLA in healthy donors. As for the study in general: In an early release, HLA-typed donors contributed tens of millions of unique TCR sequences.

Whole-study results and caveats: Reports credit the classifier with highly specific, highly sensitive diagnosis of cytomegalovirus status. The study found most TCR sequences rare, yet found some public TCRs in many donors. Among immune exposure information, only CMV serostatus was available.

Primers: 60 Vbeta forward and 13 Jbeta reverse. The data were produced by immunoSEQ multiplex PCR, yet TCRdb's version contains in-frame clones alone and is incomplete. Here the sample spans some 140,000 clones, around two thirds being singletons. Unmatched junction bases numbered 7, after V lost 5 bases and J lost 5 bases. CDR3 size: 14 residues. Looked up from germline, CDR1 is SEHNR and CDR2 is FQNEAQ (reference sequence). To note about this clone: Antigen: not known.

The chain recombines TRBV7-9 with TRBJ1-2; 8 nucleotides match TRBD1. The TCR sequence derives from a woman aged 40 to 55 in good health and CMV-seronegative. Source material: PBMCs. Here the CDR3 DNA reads TGTGCCAGCAGCAGATCGGACAGGGCTTATGGCTACACCTTC. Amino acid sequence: CASSRSDRAYGYTF.